The entry that follows covers one T cell receptor (beta chain) sequence. This clonotype was picked up a small number of times. The clone's antigen remains unknown. No base quality values were provided; no much bigger clone lies one nucleotide off. This record belongs to a study of CD8 T cells in ankylosing spondylitis (dated by TCRdb to between 2016 and 2019). Concerning the study at large: The study profiled T cell receptor beta repertoires in healthy donors and ankylosing spondylitis patients to find disease-linked TCR variants. In total, the full study cohort was made up of approximately 99 healthy donors and some 26 ankylosing spondylitis patients. Peripheral blood was sampled, and synovial fluid was additionally collected from ankylosing spondylitis patients. Overall results and qualifications from the work: Blood from ankylosing spondylitis patients appeared to be characterized by a TCR beta motif composed of under ten highly homologous amino acid variants. The disease-linked clones showed a CD8+ phenotype and occurred at relatively low frequencies in peripheral blood. Some motif variants had previously been reported in the synovial fluid and blood of reactive arthritis patients, which suggests shared mechanisms of disease initiation. The disease-linked clones were reported as significantly enriched in matched synovial fluid samples from ankylosing spondylitis patients.

Via the germline V gene (reference sequence), CDR1 is DFQATT and CDR2 SNEGSKA. The CDR3 spans 14 residues, from the cysteine through the phenylalanine. The retained sequence is limited to the CDR3, 42 bases, with the frame set at the first base. Trimming removed 3 bases from V and 5 bases from J, leaving 16 bases between the germline ends. The run used an Illumina HiSeq 2500. Quantitative 5'-RACE with molecular barcodes was the method used to prepare the TCR beta libraries. In the paper's pipeline: A new computational method based on a probabilistic model of VDJ rearrangement was used to identify disease-linked TCR variants. Through fastp at Q25 and MiXCR, TCRdb rebuilt clones from the public reads, retaining in-frame beta chains. CDR3 protein sequences are deduplicated, and each keeps its most common genes and DNA. TCRdb, not the authors, supplied the V and J calls. This sample lists fewer than 500,000 distinct CDR3 sequences; 25% to 30% were detected once. Roughly 0.9% of the sample rests with the top ten.

The sequence is built from TRBV20-1 and TRBJ2-5; the D gene is tentatively TRBD1 or TRBD2, each matching 7 bases. The sequence derives from a male donor with ankylosing spondylitis. The specimen was blood, either unsorted or a sorted T cell fraction (not recorded which). For the CDR3, the sequence is CSARRRQGGETQYF. The DNA sequence is TGCAGTGCTAGGAGGCGACAGGGAGGGGAGACCCAGTACTTC.